This T cell receptor (beta chain) appears in the sequencing data of a study of cytomegalovirus exposure and HLA in healthy donors. Whole-study findings and limits: Earlier analysis found most TCR beta V segments productive about 90% or about 30% of the time. Prediction of most subjects' HLA-A and HLA-B alleles by TCR beta sequences was reportedly accurate.

The donors were healthy bone marrow donors. Germline assignment: CDR1 DFQATT and CDR2 SNEGSKA (reference sequence). The CDR3 is 10 amino acids. The V end was cut by 3 bases, the J end by 4 bases, with 3 bases between. PCR used 60 Vbeta primers and 13 Jbeta primers. Measured with immunoSEQ multiplex PCR; TCRdb has only the in-frame clones, and not every one. The sample records approximately 80,000 clones, under 80% being singletons. On this clone itself: Antigen: not known.

Sequenced input: PBMCs. The receptor was isolated from a man in his 60s in good health and CMV-seronegative. The V and J genes are TRBV20-1 and TRBJ2-5; D is undetermined. The CDR3 bases are TGCAGTGCTAGGAGAGAGACCCAGTACTTC. The encoded protein is CSARRETQYF.